This T cell receptor (beta chain) stems from a study of cytomegalovirus exposure and HLA in healthy donors. In the study overall: The same platform was used for the 130 or so validation repertoires and the approximately 670 first-cohort repertoires, a later analysis reported.

General observations from the study: Most TCRs appeared rarely, but some public TCRs recurred in many donors.

Method: immunoSEQ multiplex PCR; TCRdb's copy keeps in-frame clones and lacks some. The table lists about 130,000 clones, about 90% of them singletons. Concerning this clone: Its antigen is undetermined.

The CDR3 runs 14 residues. With 1 base removed from V and 6 bases from J, the gap between germline ends came to 10 bases. The germline gives CDR1 LGHNA, CDR2 YNFKEQ. The donors were in the approximately 130-subject validation cohort, distinct from the roughly 600-subject first cohort. The sequencing sample was made of PBMCs. V gene TRBV4-2 combines with J gene TRBJ2-1; D might be TRBD1 (6 bases). The clonotype originates from a man younger than 45 in good health and CMV-seronegative. CDR3: CASSQGGPGNEQFF. CDR3 nucleotide sequence: TGTGCCAGCAGCCAAGGGGGGCCAGGCAATGAGCAGTTCTTC.